These 21 T cell receptor beta chains came from one sample sequenced in a study of T-cell reconstitution after alpha-beta-depleted transplantation in children. Unique molecular identifiers tagged the TCRbeta library. TCRdb re-derived calls from the PCR reads in MiXCR, one entry per CDR3 protein. The top ten hold roughly 30% of the sample, which has hundreds of thousands of distinct CDR3 sequences, about 11% seen once. The sequencing here drew on PBMCs, taken before TCRalphabeta/CD19-depleted stem cell transplant. Receptors originate from a child younger than two with acute myeloid leukemia, due to receive a stem cell transplant.

The CDR3 protein is CASRPGGGTDTQYF. DNA of the CDR3: TGTGCCAGCAGGCCAGGAGGAGGGACAGATACGCAGTATTTT. This chain connects TRBV11-2 to TRBJ2-3, with D perhaps TRBD2 (6 bases). The V and J ends lost 6 bases and 3 bases respectively, with 13 bases between them. Per germline, CDR1 SGHAT and CDR2 FQNNGV. This CDR3 spans 14 amino acids.

This clonotype was observed at least ten times. The gene calls are TRBV24-1 and TRBJ2-5, with D perhaps TRBD1 (6 bases). V was cut by 2 bases and J by 3 bases, with 18 bases left in between. The CDR3 covers 17 residues. CDR1 and CDR2 from the germline V gene are KGHDR and SFDVKD. CDR3 sequence: CATSDSGTRTREETQYF. In DNA form, the CDR3 reads TGTGCCACCAGTGATTCCGGGACAAGAACTCGGGAAGAGACCCAGTACTTC.

The sample holds many counts of this clonotype. This sequence joins TRBV29-1 and TRBJ1-1, with 9 bases fitting TRBD1. The CDR3 covers 12 residues. V dropped 7 bases and J dropped 2; count of bases not matched to a gene: 2. Looked up from germline, CDR1 is SQVTM and CDR2 is ANQGSEA. The CDR3, as DNA: TGCAGCGGGGGACAGGGAAACACTGAAGCTTTCTTT. This encodes CSGGQGNTEAFF.

This clonotype was counted ten times or more. The chain carries TRBV12-3 or TRBV12-4 and TRBJ2-2; D is perhaps TRBD1 or TRBD2 (5 bases each). This CDR3 has 16 residues. Trimming pared 6 bases from V and 2 bases from J, leaving 16 bases between. CDR3 region: CASSPPRDPNTGELFF. CDR3 nucleotide sequence: TGTGCCAGCAGCCCCCCTAGGGACCCAAACACCGGGGAGCTGTTTTTT.

In the case of this clonotype: Sequence at one end of the junction differs from germline and may be a read error. The chain recombines TRBV7-9 with TRBJ1-2; D gene unclear. Germline V gene lookup returns CDR1 SEHNR and CDR2 FQNEAQ (reference sequence). The CDR3 sequence is 13 residues long. Here the CDR3 reads CASSLDTNYGDTF. The CDR3 region has the DNA TGTGCCAGCAGCTTAGACACTAACTATGGCGACACCTTC.

This clonotype was detected ten times or more. The V and J genes are TRBV6-5 and TRBJ1-1; no reliable D call. This CDR3 has 14 residues. The germline V and J ends were trimmed by 0 bases and 0 bases, with 5 bases remaining between them. Germline V gene lookup returns CDR1 MNHEY and CDR2 SVGAGI. Here the CDR3 reads CASSYSVMNTEAFF. CDR3 bases: TGTGCCAGCAGTTACTCGGTCATGAACACTGAAGCTTTCTTT.

This clonotype was picked up many times. The chain has TRBV14 and TRBJ2-7; possible D gene TRBD2, 6 bases. Trimming shortened V by 3 bases and J by 2 bases, and 17 bases separated the two germline ends. CDR3 length equals 16 residues. Germline lookup yields CDR1 SGHDN and CDR2 FVKESK. Written as DNA, the CDR3 is TGTGCCAGCAGCCATCAGGGAGGAGGTGGTACCTACGAGCAGTACTTC. Residues: CASSHQGGGGTYEQYF.

This clonotype occurred many times. The chain uses TRBV7-2 and TRBJ2-7; D is ambiguous. Germline loops: CDR1 SGHTA, CDR2 FQGNSA. V was cut by 0 bases and J by 5 bases, with 8 bases left in between. The CDR3 consists of 13 residues. The CDR3 protein is CASSLAPGHEQYF. As DNA, the CDR3 is TGTGCCAGCAGCTTAGCGCCCGGCCACGAGCAGTACTTC.

For this clonotype: Since a much larger clone is just one base distant, this may be a read error. V is TRBV24-1 and J is TRBJ2-1; 8 bases line up with TRBD2. CDR3 length equals 16 residues. The J segment lost 3 bases and the V segment lost 8 bases, leaving 11 bases of the junction unmatched. Germline values: CDR1 KGHDR, CDR2 SFDVKD. CDR3 nucleotides: TGTGCCACCACTGACACCCTAGCGGGCGGCTACAATGAGCAGTTCTTC. Translation: CATTDTLAGGYNEQFF.

This clonotype showed up many times. The chain combines TRBV10-3 with TRBJ1-3, with D possibly being TRBD1 (6 bases). Per germline, CDR1 ENHRY and CDR2 SYGVKD. The CDR3 is 17 amino acids. V shed 2 bases and J shed 0 bases, with 14 bases lying between them. CDR3 residues: CAISEGQGPVSGNTIYF. The CDR3 coding sequence is TGTGCCATCAGTGAGGGGCAGGGGCCCGTCTCTGGAAACACCATATATTTT.

This clonotype was seen a few times. The chain employs TRBV11-2 and TRBJ1-2, with unresolved D. Germline CDR1 SGHAT, CDR2 FQNNGV. V dropped 1 base and J dropped 5 bases, with 8 bases sitting between them. The CDR3 consists of 13 residues. CDR3 nucleotide sequence: TGTGCCAGCAGCTTAGGTCTTGAATATGGCTACACCTTC. This encodes CASSLGLEYGYTF.

This clonotype has at least ten counts. This chain connects TRBV2 to TRBJ2-1; 10 bases are shared with TRBD1. Germline V gene sequence: CDR1 SNHLY, CDR2 FYNNEI. This CDR3 has 16 amino acids. V gave up 4 bases and J gave up 7 bases; unmatched junction bases: 10. The CDR3: CASSGPRDRGWNEQFF. The CDR3 DNA sequence: TGTGCCAGCAGTGGTCCCCGGGACAGGGGTTGGAATGAGCAGTTCTTC. The full variable domain, rest sourced from reference TRBV2 and TRBJ2-1, is EPEVTQTPSHQVTQMGQEVILRCVPISNHLYFYWYRQILGQKVEFLVSFYNNEISEKSEIFDDQFSVERPDGSNFTLKIRSTKLEDSAMYFCASSGPRDRGWNEQFFGPGTRLTVL.

This clonotype appeared many times. The chain uses TRBV11-2 and TRBJ2-2; D ambiguous. This CDR3 contains 17 residues. CDR1 and CDR2 from the germline V gene are SGHAT and FQNNGV. V was cut by 0 bases and J by 2 bases, with 13 bases left in between. The CDR3 DNA reads as TGTGCCAGCAGCTTAGAGGGCGGAGCTACCAACACCGGGGAGCTGTTTTTT. Translating gives CASSLEGGATNTGELFF. The full variable domain, its missing parts supplied by reference TRBV11-2 and TRBJ2-2, is EAGVAQSPRYKIIEKRQSVAFWCNPISGHATLYWYQQILGQGPKLLIQFQNNGVVDDSQLPKDRFSAERLKGVDSTLKIQPAKLEDSAVYLCASSLEGGATNTGELFFGEGSRLTVL.

This clonotype was observed many times. This rearrangement joins TRBV4-3 to TRBJ1-3, with 11 bases lining up with TRBD1. V shed 0 bases and J 3 bases; nucleotides not matched to a gene: 4. The CDR3 covers 17 residues. Germline assignment: CDR1 LGHNA and CDR2 YSLEER. The DNA for the CDR3 is TGCGCCAGCAGCCAAGATTGGGGACAGGGGGTTGGAAACACCATATATTTT. Its translation is CASSQDWGQGVGNTIYF.

This clonotype showed up many times. The rearrangement joins TRBV3-1 to TRBJ2-2, with a possible D match to TRBD2 (6 bases). Germline-derived CDR1 and CDR2 are LGHDT and YNNKEL (reference sequence). The CDR3 consists of 17 residues. Trimming shortened V by 4 bases and J by 5 bases, and 20 bases separated the two germline ends. CDR3 in amino acids: CASSPTSGESGTGELFF. DNA of the CDR3: TGTGCCAGCAGCCCTACTTCGGGGGAGTCGGGGACCGGGGAGCTGTTTTTT.

Of note for this clonotype: With a much larger clone just one base away, this may be a read error. The chain carries TRBV6-5 and TRBJ1-1; 8 positions agree with TRBD1. J lost 4 bases, V lost 4 bases, and 8 bases had no gene match. In germline, CDR1 is MNHEY, CDR2 SVGAGI. The length of the CDR3 is 15 residues. CDR3: CASSSCSTGGTEAFF. The CDR3 DNA is TGTGCCAGCAGTTCCTGTTCCACAGGGGGCACTGAAGCTTTCTTT.

There are many counts of this clonotype. This sequence joins TRBV19 and TRBJ2-7; D is possibly TRBD2 (6 bases). Germline V CDR1 and CDR2: LNHDA, SQIVND (reference sequence). V lost 7 bases, J lost 6 bases, and 19 bases lay in between. This CDR3 is built from 14 residues. The DNA of the CDR3 is TGTGCCAGTAATCCTGATCCCGGGACTTCCGAGCAGTACTTC. It is translated as CASNPDPGTSEQYF.

In this sample, this clonotype turned up many times. The rearrangement links TRBV29-1 to TRBJ1-3, with D hard to call. The CDR3 length is 15 residues. Looked up from germline, CDR1 is SQVTM and CDR2 is ANQGSEA. V was shortened by 0 bases and J by 4 bases, with 13 bases between the two germline ends. The CDR3 sequence: CSVEDPWTSGNTIYF. The CDR3 nucleotides are TGCAGCGTTGAAGATCCATGGACGTCCGGAAACACCATATATTTT.

This clonotype was counted ten times or more. V gene TRBV25-1 combines with J gene TRBJ2-7; D may be TRBD1 (5 bases). There are 12 residues in the CDR3. The germline V and J ends were trimmed by 2 bases and 3 bases, with 5 bases remaining between them. Looked up from germline, CDR1 is MGHDK and CDR2 is SYGVNS. The CDR3, as DNA: TGTGCCAGCAGTGAACAGGGCTACGAGCAGTACTTC. Its protein product is CASSEQGYEQYF.

This clonotype came up many times. The gene calls are TRBV5-1 and TRBJ2-7; D unclear. Germline CDR1 is SGHRS and CDR2 is YFSETQ. V lost 7 bases, J lost 1 base, and 15 bases lay in between. This CDR3 is built from 14 residues. CDR3 loop: CASSVEHSSYEQYF. Written as DNA, the CDR3 is TGCGCCAGCTCAGTAGAACATTCATCCTACGAGCAGTACTTC.

CDR3 residues: CAMPALAGGDEQFF. The DNA of the CDR3 is TGTGCCATGCCAGCCCTCGCGGGGGGCGATGAGCAGTTCTTC. V gene TRBV7-3 combines with J gene TRBJ2-1; 8 nucleotides line up with TRBD2. Looked up from germline, CDR1 is SGHTA and CDR2 is FQGTGA. V lost 10 bases, J lost 8 bases, and 13 bases stayed unmatched. The CDR3 length is 14 residues.